A single sample gave rise to the 10 T cell receptor beta chains below, sequenced in a study of blood T cells in healthy people across ages (dated by TCRdb to about 2015). Library construction relied on 5' RACE. A second about 7 to 12 cycle PCR used a sample-barcoded 5' primer and a J-beta primer mix. In-frame beta chains were kept once TCRdb had trimmed the public reads at Q25 with fastp and called clones with MiXCR. Under each unique CDR3 protein, matching rows form one entry showing the most common genes and DNA. This sample has approximately 1,700,000 distinct CDR3 sequences in its table, and about 39% of those were observed once. Jointly, the top ten make up around 23% of the sample. Sequencing was done on a sample of blood. These receptors came from a human donor in good health.

The chain carries TRBV9 and TRBJ2-3, with 9 bases aligning to TRBD2. V dropped 4 bases and J dropped 2; count of bases not matched to a gene: 8. The CDR3 runs to 16 residues. CDR1 is SGDLS and CDR2 is YYNGEE in the germline V gene. The CDR3 nucleotides read TGTGCCAGCAGCCTCAGCGGGGGGCCGAACACAGATACGCAGTATTTT. It translates to CASSLSGGPNTDTQYF.

The V and J genes are TRBV2 and TRBJ2-1; TRBD2 matches 8 bases. With 2 bases clipped from V and 1 base from J, the junction kept 4 bases outside the gene matches. CDR3 length: 16 residues. The germline gives CDR1 SNHLY, CDR2 FYNNEI. The CDR3 sequence: CASSERLAGSYNEQFF. In DNA, the CDR3 is TGTGCCAGCAGTGAAAGGCTAGCGGGTTCCTACAATGAGCAGTTCTTC.

This chain joins TRBV27 and TRBJ1-5, with 7 bases matching TRBD1. Germline CDR1 is MNHEY and CDR2 is SMNVEV (reference sequence). The CDR3 runs 14 residues. Germline trimming cut 3 bases from V and 6 bases from J; bases unmatched to any gene: 5. This chain's CDR3 is CASSFTGTVQPQHF. The DNA for the CDR3 is TGTGCCAGCAGTTTCACAGGGACAGTTCAGCCCCAGCATTTT.

The chain links TRBV12-3 or TRBV12-4 to TRBJ1-2; unclear D gene. Trimming cost V 9 bases and J 7 bases, with 12 bases left between them. This CDR3 spans 11 amino acids. The CDR3 reads CASALVGGYTF. DNA of the CDR3: TGTGCCAGTGCCTTAGTCGGTGGCTACACCTTC.

In this sample, this clonotype turned up a few times. This chain uses TRBV12-3 or TRBV12-4 with TRBJ2-5, with a weak D call TRBD1 (6 bases). The germline V and J ends were trimmed by 8 bases and 1 base, with 11 bases remaining between them. The CDR3 consists of 13 residues. CDR3 in amino acids: CASRRGSQETQYF. The DNA for the CDR3 is TGTGCCAGCCGAAGGGGGAGCCAAGAGACCCAGTACTTC.

This rearrangement joins TRBV6-2 or TRBV6-3 to TRBJ1-2, with D possibly TRBD1 on 5 matching bases. Germline CDR1 MNHEY, CDR2 SVGEGT. V gave up 6 bases and J gave up 4 bases, with 21 bases separating them. The CDR3 has 16 amino acids. CDR3 nucleotide sequence: TGTGCCAGCAGCCCGGGACTCCGAGGAAGTCGCTATGGCTACACCTTC. Amino acid sequence: CASSPGLRGSRYGYTF.

This clonotype was picked up one time. CDR3 coding DNA: TGTGCCAGCAGCTTGCAGGGAGGATACTACAATGAGCAGTTCTTC. Protein sequence: CASSLQGGYYNEQFF. The V and J genes are TRBV5-5 and TRBJ2-1; D may be TRBD2 (6 bases). V lost 1 base and J 3 bases, leaving 11 bases between the germline ends. The V gene's germline CDR1 is SGHKS and CDR2 YYEKEE (reference sequence). The CDR3 contains 15 residues.

This clonotype was seen more than once but under ten times. V is TRBV24-1 and J is TRBJ2-5; no reliable D call. Between the trimmed V and J ends, which lost 1 base and 1 base, there was a span of 9 bases. CDR1 KGHDR and CDR2 SFDVKD come from the germline V gene. The CDR3 is made up of 15 amino acids. The CDR3 region has the DNA TGTGCCACCAGTGATTTTCGGCGTTCCCAAGAGACCCAGTACTTC. Translated, it gives CATSDFRRSQETQYF.

The rearrangement joins TRBV12-3 or TRBV12-4 to TRBJ1-2, with D uncertain. V was shortened by 5 bases and J by 2 bases, with 27 bases between the two germline ends. The CDR3 sequence is 19 residues long. CDR3 amino acids: CASSPPFIRDLGRNYGYTF. The CDR3 DNA reads TGTGCCAGCAGTCCCCCCTTCATACGAGATCTAGGTAGAAACTATGGCTACACCTTC.

This clonotype has more than one count but fewer than ten. The junction and the germline gene differ at one end; a read error may be behind it. The rearrangement links TRBV11-2 to TRBJ2-5, with D possibly being TRBD1 (5 bases). CDR1 and CDR2 from the germline V gene are SGHAT and FQNNGV. The CDR3 has 16 amino acids. Written as DNA, the CDR3 is TGTGCCTGCAGCGCAAGCGCACAGGTACAGGTTGAGACCCAGTACTTC. This translates into CACSASAQVQVETQYF. Full variable domain (outside the CDR3, taken from reference TRBV11-2 and TRBJ2-5): EAGVAQSPRYKIIEKRQSVAFWCNPISGHATLYWYQQILGQGPKLLIQFQNNGVVDDSQLPKDRFSAERLKGVDSTLKIQPAKLEDSAVYLCACSASAQVQVETQYFGPGTRLLVL.